This TCR beta chain emerged from a study of PD-1 blockade in mismatch repair-deficient tumors. Whole-study findings and limits: Tumor-resident clones, often undetectable pretreatment in blood, expanded then contracted after pembrolizumab.

Only in-frame clones appear in the TCRdb table, and some are missing; sequencing was by immunoSEQ multiplex PCR. The top ten hold 2.5% to 4% of the sample, which has under 50,000 clones, under 85% seen once. Only a few counts were recorded for this clone. Its specificity is not known. PCR or immunohistochemistry showed mismatch repair deficiency in every enrolled patient. The CDR3 runs to 17 residues. CDR1 is LNHDA, CDR2 SQIVND, per germline (reference sequence). The ends lost 4 bases at V and 2 bases at J; junction bases unmatched: 7. This chain links TRBV19 with TRBJ1-4; the match to TRBD1 covers 10 bases. The sample was PBMCs, taken before pembrolizumab treatment. The sequence was obtained from an adult with mismatch repair-deficient cancer. CDR3 protein: CASSSPTGGATNEKLFF. The CDR3 DNA sequence: TGTGCCAGTAGTAGCCCGACAGGGGGCGCGACTAATGAAAAACTGTTTTTT.